One T cell receptor (beta chain) is described in this entry. The antigen remains unidentified. Germline V gene sequence: CDR1 LNHDA, CDR2 SQIVND (reference sequence). The CDR3 contains 16 residues. The V end was cut by 2 bases, the J end by 2 bases, with 13 bases between. This entry is derived from a study of tumor-infiltrating lymphocytes in localized non-small cell lung cancer. Findings and caveats of the study: Immunotypes IM1 and IM2 had similar TCR-derived T-cell fractions.

Sequencing used immunoSEQ multiplex PCR; TCRdb keeps in-frame clones, though not all of them. The data contain 16,000 or so clones, around 78% of them singletons. The sequence was collected from a human donor with non-small cell lung cancer. The rearrangement uses TRBV19 and TRBJ1-5; D is unclear. The source material was lung tumor tissue. The chain's CDR3 is CASSISGFVGNQPQHF. DNA for the CDR3: TGTGCCAGTAGTATATCCGGTTTCGTTGGCAATCAGCCCCAGCATTTT.